Described below is a single T cell receptor (beta chain) sequence and its context. This sample is drawn from a study of blood T cell repertoires in COVID-19. Study overall: From the United States, Italy and Spain came samples of acute and convalescent COVID-19.

Data came from immunoSEQ multiplex PCR; TCRdb stores just in-frame clones and leaves some out. This sample has approximately 240,000 clones, with 88% found just once. Looked up from germline, CDR1 is SEHNR and CDR2 is FQNEAQ (reference sequence). This CDR3 region has 14 residues. V shed 1 base, J shed 6 bases, and the junction held 2 bases outside the gene matches. Sequenced: peripheral blood. This clonotype originated in a woman in her thirties or forties who had recovered from COVID-19. The chain joins TRBV7-9 to TRBJ2-1; the match to TRBD2 covers 8 bases. Here the CDR3 reads CASSLGTSPNEQFF. The CDR3 region has the DNA TGTGCCAGCAGCTTAGGGACTAGCCCCAATGAGCAGTTCTTC. Full variable domain (missing parts from reference TRBV7-9 and TRBJ2-1): DTGVSQNPRHKITKRGQNVTFRCDPISEHNRLYWYRQTLGQGPEFLTYFQNEAQLEKSRLLSDRFSAERPKGSFSTLEIQRTEQGDSAMYLCASSLGTSPNEQFFGPGTRLTVL.